The T cell receptor beta chain under discussion was sequenced for a study of blood T cell repertoires in COVID-19. Here immunoSEQ multiplex PCR was the method, and the copy in TCRdb shows in-frame clones only, minus some. The sample carries 190,000 or so clones, roughly 89% recorded once. Germline CDR1 reads KGHDR; CDR2 reads SFDVKD. The CDR3 has 14 residues. V lost 7 bases to trimming and J lost 1 base; unmatched junction nucleotides: 1. The sequencing input was peripheral blood. The clonotype originates from a young woman who had recovered from COVID-19. The chain combines TRBV24-1 with TRBJ2-5, with 11 bases identical to TRBD1. The CDR3 is CATRGTGGQETQYF. Written as DNA, the CDR3 is TGTGCCACCAGGGGGACAGGGGGCCAAGAGACCCAGTACTTC.